This T cell receptor (beta chain) was documented in a study of CD8+ T cells in alopecia areata. cDNA reverse transcribed from extracted RNA served as the sequencing template. Libraries were prepared by immunoSEQ multiplex PCR; TCRdb keeps only in-frame clonotypes and omits some of them. The sample has some 190,000 clones; 51% are singletons. Germline CDR1 SQVTM, CDR2 ANQGSEA. The V gene end was trimmed by 7 bases and the J gene end by 5 bases; junction bases not matched to a gene: 9. This CDR3 has 14 residues. This sample's treatment: oral pan-JAK inhibitor, 5-10 mg twice daily. The origin of this receptor is a human donor with alopecia areata. Here the sequenced sample was CD8+ T cells sorted from blood, taken at week 52, from a patient treated with tofacitinib. This chain joins TRBV29-1 and TRBJ2-7; 12 bases are a match to TRBD1. CDR3 nucleotide sequence: TGCAGCGCCCTGGGGGGACAGGGGGCTAACGAGCAGTACTTC. It yields the protein CSALGGQGANEQYF.